The 16 T cell receptor beta chains below all came from one sample that was sequenced in a study of T-cell memory formation after mild COVID-19 (dated by TCRdb to the early 2020s). The library was produced with 5' RACE. Sequencing was performed on an Illumina NovaSeq 6000. In TCRdb, the public reads were trimmed at Q25 with fastp and aligned with MiXCR, with productive beta chains retained. CDR3 protein sequences are deduplicated, and each keeps its most common genes and DNA. The sample contains under 150,000 distinct CDR3 sequences, over 20% of them found a single time. The ten top clones hold approximately 41% of the sample. Source material: PBMCs or a T cell subset sorted from them (not recorded which). The source is a young man who had mild COVID-19 (a few samples of this study predate the infection). The sample titles of this study are shuffled in the database, so cell type and time point are left out; the donor was told from shared clones.

The genes are TRBV4-3 and TRBJ1-2, with D maybe TRBD1 (6 bases). Trimming took 0 bases from V and 2 from J, leaving 19 bases between them. Germline CDR1 LGHNA, CDR2 YSLEER. This CDR3 contains 18 residues. The CDR3 is CASSQDRGGGRSNYGYTF. CDR3 nucleotides: TGCGCCAGCAGCCAAGATCGGGGTGGGGGCAGATCAAACTATGGCTACACCTTC.

The chain employs TRBV7-2 and TRBJ1-5, with 8 positions matching TRBD1. The CDR3 loop spans 13 amino acids. Germline CDR1 is SGHTA and CDR2 is FQGNSA. J lost 7 bases, V lost 8 bases, and 7 bases had no gene match. CDR3 sequence reads: CASAGGVWQPQHF. CDR3 in DNA: TGTGCCAGCGCAGGGGGCGTATGGCAGCCCCAGCATTTT.

This chain links TRBV6-1 with TRBJ2-3; 8 bases align to TRBD1. Per the germline V gene, CDR1 is MNHNS and CDR2 is SASEGT. The CDR3 runs to 13 residues. The V and J ends lost 5 bases and 6 bases, in that order; junction bases with no gene match: 4. The DNA of the CDR3 is TGTGCCAGCAGTAACAGGGGGAGGGATACGCAGTATTTT. It is translated as CASSNRGRDTQYF.

The sample holds one count of this clonotype. The chain joins TRBV5-6 to TRBJ1-6; no definite D call. In germline, CDR1 is SGHDT, CDR2 YYEEEE. Deletions cut 4 bases from V and 6 bases from J, with 5 bases between. The CDR3 length is 12 residues. The CDR3 nucleotides are TGTGCCAGCAGCGTGATTAATTCACCCCTCCACTTT. It specifies CASSVINSPLHF. The variable domain in full, with the rest retrieved from reference TRBV5-6 and TRBJ1-6, is DAGVTQSPTHLIKTRGQQVTLRCSPKSGHDTVSWYQQALGQGPQFIFQYYEEEERQRGNFPDRFSGHQFPNYSSELNVNALLLGDSALYLCASSVINSPLHFGNGTRLTVT.

This sequence joins TRBV12-3 or TRBV12-4 and TRBJ2-7; 9 nucleotides line up with TRBD1. There are 13 residues in the CDR3. The V gene end was trimmed by 4 bases and the J gene end by 5 bases; junction bases not matched to a gene: 3. In DNA, the CDR3 is TGTGCCAGCAGTTCAACAGGGGGCGACGAGCAGTACTTC. Encoded protein: CASSSTGGDEQYF.

The chain has TRBV2 and TRBJ2-2; the D gene is possibly TRBD2 (7 bases). The CDR3 runs 13 residues. Germline V gives CDR1 SNHLY, CDR2 FYNNEI. V lost 7 bases, J lost 6 bases, and 12 bases lay in between. The CDR3 loop reads CASTAGAAGELFF. The CDR3 coding sequence is TGTGCCAGCACCGCGGGGGCGGCCGGGGAGCTGTTTTTT.

In its sample, this clonotype was seen a few times. CDR3 in DNA: TGTGCCAGCAGATCCGGACTAGCGGGGGGCACCGGGGAGCTGTTTTTT. Amino acids: CASRSGLAGGTGELFF. The chain couples TRBV6-2 or TRBV6-3 to TRBJ2-2, with TRBD2 matching over 14 bases. Germline-derived CDR1 and CDR2 are MNHEY and SVGEGT. Trimming removed 6 bases from V and 4 bases from J; junction bases left unmatched: 4. The CDR3 is made up of 16 amino acids.

The gene calls are TRBV4-1 and TRBJ1-2, with D unclear. Germline assignment: CDR1 MGHRA and CDR2 YSYEKL. The CDR3 runs to 18 residues. V was clipped by 2 bases and J by 6 bases, with 25 bases between them. Here the CDR3 reads CASSQRAETLEYWDGYTF. CDR3 in DNA: TGCGCCAGCAGCCAACGGGCGGAAACCTTGGAGTATTGGGATGGCTACACCTTC.

This clonotype was seen more than once but under ten times. The CDR3 nucleotides are TGTGCCAGCAGTTTGGGTATCGTCGGGGGCGGCACAGATACGCAGTATTTT. It is translated as CASSLGIVGGGTDTQYF. The V gene is TRBV28, the J gene TRBJ2-3; D is tentatively TRBD1 or TRBD2 (6 bases each). Deletions cut 3 bases from V and 1 base from J, with 17 bases between. CDR1 and CDR2 from the germline V gene are MDHEN and SYDVKM. The CDR3 spans 17 residues.

This clonotype was observed a handful of times. The chain links TRBV6-2 or TRBV6-3 to TRBJ2-5; TRBD2 might be the D (5 bases). The CDR3 loop spans 14 amino acids. Germline V CDR1 and CDR2: MNHEY, SVGEGT. The ends were cut back, 2 bases at V and 5 bases at J, with 12 bases in the middle. CDR3 loop: CASSYPPSYETQYF. The CDR3 DNA sequence: TGTGCCAGCAGTTACCCGCCTAGCTATGAGACCCAGTACTTC.

V gene TRBV10-3 combines with J gene TRBJ2-3; TRBD2 matches 12 bases. Germline CDR1 and CDR2: ENHRY and SYGVKD. V trimming: 3 bases; J trimming: 0 bases; junction bases outside the gene matches: 4. This CDR3 has 17 residues. Written as DNA, the CDR3 is TGTGCCATCAGTGATTGGACTAGCGGGACTAGCACAGATACGCAGTATTTT. Translation gives CAISDWTSGTSTDTQYF.

This clonotype was seen only a few times. V is TRBV4-3 and J is TRBJ2-2; D gene ambiguous. Looked up from germline, CDR1 is LGHNA and CDR2 is YSLEER. Trimming pared 4 bases from V and 9 bases from J, leaving 15 bases between. CDR3 length: 14 residues. The CDR3 is CASSPTLFIRELFF. CDR3 in DNA: TGCGCCAGCAGCCCTACCCTGTTTATAAGGGAGCTGTTTTTT.

This clonotype has a single count. This chain links TRBV6-2 or TRBV6-3 with TRBJ2-7; D is perhaps TRBD2 (5 bases). The V gene lost 8 bases and the J gene lost 3 bases, with 8 bases spanning the gap. Germline V gene lookup returns CDR1 MNHEY and CDR2 SVGEGT. The CDR3 totals 11 residues. The DNA of the CDR3 is TGTGCCAGCCGGACTTACTACGAGCAGTACTTC. Encoded protein: CASRTYYEQYF.

This clonotype has at least ten counts. The genes are TRBV6-6 and TRBJ2-5; TRBD1 matches at 8 bases. The germline V gene encodes CDR1 MNHNY and CDR2 SVGAGI (reference sequence). The CDR3 is made up of 14 amino acids. J lost 2 bases, V lost 4 bases, and 3 bases had no gene match. In DNA form, the CDR3 reads TGTGCCAGCAGTTCATGGGACAGGCAAGAGACCCAGTACTTC. Its translation: CASSSWDRQETQYF.

This clonotype appeared a few times. V usage is TRBV4-3 and J usage is TRBJ1-5; D remains ambiguous. The V end lost 0 bases, the J end lost 0 bases, and 6 bases lay between the germline ends. The CDR3 extends over 15 amino acids. Germline V gives CDR1 LGHNA, CDR2 YSLEER. The CDR3 region has the DNA TGCGCCAGCAGCCAAGAATGGCATAGCAATCAGCCCCAGCATTTT. Its protein product is CASSQEWHSNQPQHF.

V gene TRBV20-1 combines with J gene TRBJ2-1, with TRBD2 matching over 9 bases. V lost 0 bases and J lost 3; bases outside the gene matches: 9. The CDR3 is 17 amino acids. Germline CDR1 DFQATT, CDR2 SNEGSKA (reference sequence). Here the CDR3 reads CSARDIAGGRVYNEQFF. The CDR3 nucleotides are TGCAGTGCTAGAGATATCGCGGGGGGGCGTGTCTACAATGAGCAGTTCTTC.